This TCR beta chain emerged from a study of human T cells and chemical hapten exposure. Total RNA came from unfractionated whole blood. The library gave individual cDNA molecules unique molecular identifiers. TCRdb fed the 5' RACE reads into MiXCR, producing one record per CDR3 protein. Of some 150,000 distinct CDR3 sequences in the sample, 3.5% to 5% were seen once. V lost 3 bases to trimming and J lost 0 bases, with 12 bases between them. Germline V CDR1 and CDR2: SGHAT, FQNNGV. The CDR3 runs 16 residues. The rearrangement joins TRBV11-2 to TRBJ1-5; D gene ambiguous. The TCR sequence derives from a female donor in good health. DNA of the CDR3: TGTGCCAGCAGCTTTCCCGACGTAGGTAGCAATCAGCCCCAGCATTTT. This encodes CASSFPDVGSNQPQHF.